This is a list of T cell receptor beta chains from one sample in a study of blood T cell repertoires in COVID-19. Sequenced by immunoSEQ multiplex PCR; TCRdb stores in-frame clones only, minus some. The sample holds roughly 130,000 clones; roughly four fifths are singletons and the top ten take about 3%. Source material: peripheral blood. The receptors were gathered from a woman aged 80 or over with acute or convalescent COVID-19. The CDR3 runs from the conserved cysteine through the conserved F or W. A D gene is named only where the DNA matches it firmly. Clone size is stated in some rows and not others, as once, few, many or a class when expanded.

-,TRBV12-5,TRBJ1-6,-,CASGLAQGYNSPLHF,TGTGCTAGTGGTTTGGCGCAGGGTTATAATTCACCCCTCCACTTT
-,TRBV11-2,TRBJ1-1,-,CASSLAGGARTEAFF,TGTGCCAGCAGCTTGGCCGGGGGGGCGCGCACTGAAGCTTTCTTT
-,TRBV7-9,TRBJ1-3,-,CASSLAPRAGNTIYF,TGTGCCAGCAGCTTAGCGCCCAGGGCTGGAAACACCATATATTTT
-,TRBV27,TRBJ2-1,TRBD2,CASSPLGLAVGNEQFF,TGTGCCAGCAGTCCATTGGGACTAGCCGTCGGCAATGAGCAGTTCTTC
-,TRBV13,TRBJ2-1,-,CASSLGSGTEEFF,TGTGCCAGCAGCTTAGGTTCAGGGACTGAGGAGTTCTTC
-,TRBV9,TRBJ1-1,-,CASSTSYRPGGTEAFF,TGTGCCAGCAGCACATCCTACAGGCCGGGGGGGACTGAAGCTTTCTTT
-,TRBV5-5,TRBJ1-3,-,CASSGQVRGSGNTIYF,TGTGCCAGCAGCGGCCAGGTTCGGGGCTCTGGAAACACCATATATTTT
few,TRBV6-6,TRBJ1-4,-,CASQQAKEKLFF,TGTGCCAGCCAACAGGCAAAGGAAAAACTGTTTTTT
-,TRBV20-1,TRBJ2-3,-,CSAEEADTQYF,TGCAGTGCGGAAGAGGCGGATACGCAGTATTTT
few,TRBV10-3,TRBJ1-2,TRBD1,CAISPEGAWGYTF,TGTGCCATCAGTCCGGAGGGGGCTTGGGGCTACACCTTC
-,TRBV7-9,TRBJ1-6,-,CASSLTGRSFHF,TGTGCCAGCAGTCTGACAGGACGGTCCTTCCACTTT
-,TRBV25-1,TRBJ1-2,-,CASSDAGQRVGGYGYTF,TGTGCCAGCAGTGATGCCGGCCAACGAGTGGGGGGCTATGGCTACACCTTC
-,TRBV5-1,TRBJ1-1,TRBD1,CASSLGLNSGQGAAFF,TGCGCCAGCAGCTTGGGCCTCAACTCGGGACAGGGGGCAGCTTTCTTT
once,TRBV20-1,TRBJ2-1,TRBD2,CSASRTSGNNEQFF,TGCAGTGCTAGTAGGACTAGCGGCAACAATGAGCAGTTCTTC
-,TRBV4-2,TRBJ2-7,-,CASSLGQGTYEQYF,TGTGCCAGCAGCTTGGGGCAGGGAACCTACGAGCAGTACTTC
-,TRBV27,TRBJ2-7,-,CASSLYGASYEQYF,TGTGCCAGCAGTTTATATGGGGCCTCCTACGAGCAGTACTTC
-,TRBV11-1,TRBJ1-3,-,CASSYRGDGNTIYF,TGTGCCAGCAGCTACCGGGGGGATGGAAACACCATATATTTT
-,TRBV4-1,TRBJ1-1,TRBD1,CASSQDRRGPRGTEAFF,TGCGCCAGCAGCCAAGATCGCAGGGGGCCCAGAGGGACTGAAGCTTTCTTT
-,TRBV11-2,TRBJ1-2,-,CASSMSAGAYYGYTF,TGTGCCAGCAGCATGAGCGCAGGGGCATACTATGGCTACACCTTC
-,TRBV5-6,TRBJ1-1,-,CASGRGGKAFF,TGTGCCAGCGGAAGGGGTGGGAAAGCTTTCTTT
-,TRBV10-1,TRBJ1-3,-,CASSDPTSTGNTIYF,TGCGCCAGCAGTGACCCGACAAGCACGGGAAACACCATATATTTT
-,TRBV21-1,TRBJ2-1,-,CASSTAVLNEQFF,TGTGCCAGCAGCACTGCGGTCCTCAATGAGCAGTTCTTC
-,TRBV9,TRBJ2-1,-,CASSVGVRGGFYNEQFF,TGTGCCAGCAGCGTAGGGGTTCGCGGGGGCTTCTACAATGAGCAGTTCTTC
-,TRBV27,TRBJ1-2,-,CASSLSWADYGYTF,TGTGCCAGCAGTTTATCGTGGGCCGACTATGGCTACACCTTC
-,TRBV9,TRBJ2-4,-,CASSVGQAAGIQYF,TGTGCCAGCAGCGTAGGGCAGGCTGCAGGCATTCAGTACTTC
few,TRBV4-1,TRBJ1-2,TRBD1,CASSQGQGAVF,TGCGCCAGCAGCCAAGGACAGGGGGCTGTCTTC
-,TRBV12-3/TRBV12-4,TRBJ2-7,-,CASSLMRYEQYF,TGTGCCAGCAGTTTAATGCGCTACGAGCAGTACTTC
-,TRBV7-9,TRBJ1-5,TRBD1,CASSRWGQGANNQPQHF,TGTGCCAGCAGCCGTTGGGGCCAGGGGGCGAACAATCAGCCCCAGCATTTT
once,TRBV19,TRBJ1-5,-,CASSRDLNQPQHF,TGTGCCAGTAGTCGGGACTTGAATCAGCCCCAGCATTTT
-,TRBV2,TRBJ2-5,-,CASSQGQQETQYF,TGTGCCAGCAGCCAGGGGCAACAAGAGACCCAGTACTTC
-,TRBV7-2,TRBJ1-5,-,CASSLSSNQPQHF,TGTGCCAGCAGCCTGTCTAGCAATCAGCCCCAGCATTTT
-,TRBV11-2,TRBJ1-1,-,CASRPQGYTEAFF,TGTGCCAGCAGGCCACAGGGTTACACTGAAGCTTTCTTT